A single sample is the source of the 30 T cell receptor beta chains below, sequenced in a study of cytotoxic CD8 clonotypes in ibrutinib-treated CLL. The table came from immunoSEQ multiplex PCR; TCRdb's copy has only in-frame clones and leaves some out. The table lists approximately 140,000 clones, 85% to 95% of them singletons, with under 14% in the top ten. The sample consisted of PBMCs, taken after 12 months of ibrutinib treatment. All receptors come from a human donor with chronic lymphocytic leukemia.

This rearrangement joins TRBV9 to TRBJ2-7; D tentatively fits TRBD1 or TRBD2 (5 bases each). The CDR3 length is 14 residues. With 4 bases removed from V and 4 bases from J, the gap between germline ends came to 15 bases. Germline CDR1 and CDR2: SGDLS and YYNGEE. CDR3 nucleotides: TGTGCCAGCAGCCCCCGGGACGGGCCTTACGAGCAGTACTTC. The encoded protein is CASSPRDGPYEQYF.

The chain couples TRBV2 to TRBJ1-5; a weak D match, TRBD1 (5 bases). Germline V gene lookup returns CDR1 SNHLY and CDR2 FYNNEI. V was cut by 7 bases and J by 0 bases, with 10 bases left in between. The CDR3 is 14 residues long. CDR3 nucleotides: TGTGCCAGCACCGGGGCCCCTAGCAATCAGCCCCAGCATTTT. It specifies CASTGAPSNQPQHF.

The CDR3 is CASSEGLTNTEAFF. Here the CDR3 DNA reads TGTGCCAGCAGTGAGGGACTCACGAACACTGAAGCTTTCTTT. This chain links TRBV6-5 with TRBJ1-1; D may be TRBD1 (5 bases). Per germline, CDR1 MNHEY and CDR2 SVGAGI. The CDR3 is 14 residues long. The V and J ends lost 5 bases and 1 base respectively, with 11 bases between them.

The chain recombines TRBV27 with TRBJ2-3; no firm D call. Germline CDR1 and CDR2: MNHEY and SMNVEV (reference sequence). This CDR3 contains 15 residues. The ends were cut back, 4 bases at V and 0 bases at J, with 11 bases in the middle. CDR3 residues: CASSYTTTSTDTQYF. CDR3 DNA: TGTGCCAGCAGTTATACCACCACTAGCACAGATACGCAGTATTTT.

The chain recombines TRBV5-8 with TRBJ1-5, with D uncertain. CDR3 length: 14 residues. Germline assignment: CDR1 SGHTS and CDR2 YDEGEE. The germline V and J ends were trimmed by 3 bases and 5 bases, with 12 bases remaining between them. The DNA for the CDR3 is TGTGCCAGCAGCTGGGCGGGCACGTATCAGCCCCAGCATTTT. It translates to CASSWAGTYQPQHF. Full variable domain (outside the CDR3, taken from reference TRBV5-8 and TRBJ1-5): EAGVTQSPTHLIKTRGQQATLRCSPISGHTSVYWYQQALGLGLQFLLWYDEGEERNRGNFPPRFSGRQFPNYSSELNVNALELEDSALYLCASSWAGTYQPQHFGDGTRLSIL.

The chain combines TRBV7-6 with TRBJ2-5; D may be TRBD1 (5 bases). Trimming stripped 10 bases from V and 2 bases from J, with 17 bases between. The CDR3 is made up of 14 amino acids. Germline-derived CDR1 and CDR2 are SGHVS and FNYEAQ. CDR3 coding DNA: TGTGCCATCTCGAACTTTAGACAGCAAGAGACCCAGTACTTC. Encoded protein: CAISNFRQQETQYF.

The CDR3 DNA follows: TGTGCCAGCAGTTACTCGCCCGGGAACGGAAACACCATATATTTT. It translates to CASSYSPGNGNTIYF. The rearrangement joins TRBV6-5 to TRBJ1-3; D is unresolved. In germline, CDR1 is MNHEY, CDR2 SVGAGI. The V gene lost 0 bases and the J gene lost 4 bases, with 10 bases spanning the gap. The CDR3 length is 15 residues.

This sequence joins TRBV2 and TRBJ2-4; 7 positions agree with TRBD1. V shed 6 bases, J shed 9 bases, and the junction held 8 bases outside the gene matches. Germline V gene lookup returns CDR1 SNHLY and CDR2 FYNNEI. The CDR3 contains 13 residues. CDR3 nucleotide sequence: TGTGCCAGCAGCCCTTTGACAGGGATCATTCAGTACTTC. This codes for CASSPLTGIIQYF.

The chain carries TRBV5-6 and TRBJ2-2, with D unresolved. The CDR3 consists of 16 residues. Germline V gene lookup returns CDR1 SGHDT and CDR2 YYEEEE. V dropped 3 bases and J dropped 5 bases, with 17 bases sitting between them. In DNA form, the CDR3 reads TGTGCCAGCAGCTCTCCTTTATTTGACGAGACCGGGGAGCTGTTTTTT. Its protein is CASSSPLFDETGELFF.

The rearrangement links TRBV5-6 to TRBJ1-1; no reliable D call. The CDR3 extends over 13 amino acids. Germline V CDR1 and CDR2: SGHDT, YYEEEE. Trimming pared 4 bases from V and 4 bases from J, leaving 11 bases between. The CDR3 is CASSIRLITEAFF. In DNA, the CDR3 is TGTGCCAGCAGCATCAGACTGATCACTGAAGCTTTCTTT.

The chain couples TRBV5-1 to TRBJ1-1; 8 nucleotides agree with TRBD1. The CDR3 contains 14 residues. The V gene's germline CDR1 is SGHRS and CDR2 YFSETQ. J was trimmed by 1 base and V by 7 bases; bases with no gene match: 6. Here the CDR3 reads CASWAGTGNTEAFF. Here the CDR3 DNA reads TGCGCCAGCTGGGCCGGGACAGGGAACACTGAAGCTTTCTTT.

V gene TRBV6-5 combines with J gene TRBJ2-7; D is unclear. Germline assignment: CDR1 MNHEY and CDR2 SVGAGI. Trimming shortened V by 7 bases and J by 0 bases, and 10 bases separated the two germline ends. CDR3 length: 13 residues. The CDR3 DNA is TGTGCCAGCACTCCCCCCTCCTCCTACGAGCAGTACTTC. Translation: CASTPPSSYEQYF.

This clone was counted a single time. The chain recombines TRBV20-1 with TRBJ2-7; no firm D call. V shed 3 bases and J shed 6 bases, with 3 bases lying between them. CDR3 length: 9 amino acids. The germline V gene encodes CDR1 DFQATT and CDR2 SNEGSKA (reference sequence). The CDR3 DNA is TGCAGTGCTAGCCGCGAGCAGTACTTC. This codes for CSASREQYF.

J is TRBJ2-7 and V is TRBV28; possibly TRBD1 for D (6 bases). This CDR3 has 15 amino acids. Germline V gives CDR1 MDHEN, CDR2 SYDVKM. Trimming shortened V by 2 bases and J by 0 bases, and 11 bases separated the two germline ends. CDR3 sequence reads: CASSLAGEPSYEQYF. CDR3 coding DNA: TGTGCCAGCAGTTTAGCAGGGGAACCCTCCTACGAGCAGTACTTC.

This clone has a single count. The chain employs TRBV6-6 and TRBJ1-1; D call uncertain. V dropped 0 bases and J dropped 3 bases, with 8 bases sitting between them. This CDR3 is 14 amino acids long. CDR1 and CDR2 (germline): MNHNY, SVGAGI (reference sequence). Written as DNA, the CDR3 is TGTGCCAGCAGTTACTCGGACGATTACACTGAAGCTTTCTTT. Translation gives CASSYSDDYTEAFF.

V usage is TRBV5-6 and J usage is TRBJ2-7; D gene unclear. CDR3 size: 12 residues. Germline V lookup: CDR1 SGHDT, CDR2 YYEEEE. Trimming removed 1 base from V and 4 bases from J, with 6 bases in between. The CDR3 nucleotides are TGTGCCAGCAGCTTGCTCCAATACGAGCAGTACTTC. Amino acid sequence: CASSLLQYEQYF.

The chain employs TRBV7-9 and TRBJ2-1; unclear D gene. The CDR3 runs to 16 residues. V lost 5 bases to trimming and J lost 0 bases, with 14 bases between them. In germline, CDR1 is SEHNR, CDR2 FQNEAQ (reference sequence). CDR3 sequence reads: CASSPPNTGSYNEQFF. Written as DNA, the CDR3 is TGTGCCAGCAGCCCACCCAACACTGGCTCCTACAATGAGCAGTTCTTC.

This chain joins TRBV6-6 and TRBJ2-7; the match to TRBD2 covers 7 bases. CDR3 length: 13 residues. Per germline, CDR1 MNHNY and CDR2 SVGAGI (reference sequence). V trimming: 6 bases; J trimming: 5 bases; junction bases outside the gene matches: 7. This chain's CDR3 is CASRGGWFDEQYF. In DNA form, the CDR3 reads TGTGCCAGCAGGGGAGGGTGGTTCGACGAGCAGTACTTC.

This chain connects TRBV14 to TRBJ2-3; D may be TRBD2 (5 bases). The CDR3 runs 17 residues. In germline, CDR1 is SGHDN, CDR2 FVKESK. Trimming shortened V by 0 bases and J by 1 base, and 14 bases separated the two germline ends. CDR3 sequence reads: CASSQDFKLVGTDTQYF. In DNA, the CDR3 is TGTGCCAGCAGCCAAGATTTCAAACTAGTCGGCACAGATACGCAGTATTTT.

On this clone itself: At one end, the junction sequence differs from germline, possibly due to a read error. The V gene is TRBV7-8, the J gene TRBJ2-1; D not resolved. Germline assignment: CDR1 SGHVS and CDR2 FQNEAQ. This CDR3 spans 17 amino acids. The CDR3 DNA is TGTGCCAGCAGATTAGTGGCCCAGTGGGTGTCCTACAATGAGCAGTTCTTC. This translates into CASRLVAQWVSYNEQFF.

The chain has TRBV11-2 and TRBJ2-3; the match to TRBD2 covers 9 bases. The germline gives CDR1 SGHAT, CDR2 FQNNGV. This CDR3 has 19 amino acids. J lost 0 bases, V lost 4 bases, and 14 bases had no gene match. The CDR3 reads CASSSMGILAGTSTDTQYF. CDR3 bases: TGTGCCAGCAGCTCGATGGGGATACTAGCGGGCACGAGCACAGATACGCAGTATTTT.

V usage is TRBV19 and J usage is TRBJ2-7; D not resolved. Trimming cost V 1 base and J 3 bases, with 7 bases left between them. The CDR3 covers 13 residues. Germline CDR1 and CDR2: LNHDA and SQIVND (reference sequence). CDR3 sequence (DNA): TGTGCCAGTAGTATAGGGCCGCTCTACGAGCAGTACTTC. It encodes CASSIGPLYEQYF.

The rearrangement uses TRBV19 and TRBJ2-1, with D possibly TRBD1 on 6 matching bases. V lost 2 bases, J lost 6 bases, and 17 bases lay in between. Germline CDR1 LNHDA, CDR2 SQIVND (reference sequence). This CDR3 has 16 amino acids. For the CDR3, the DNA is TGTGCCAGTAGTATAAGTAGAGCAGGGGTGAGCAATGAGCAGTTCTTC. This sequence encodes CASSISRAGVSNEQFF.

This clone was observed a single time. V and J are TRBV5-1 and TRBJ1-1, with unresolved D. In germline, CDR1 is SGHRS, CDR2 YFSETQ. Trimming left V 4 bases short and J 1 base short, with 11 bases between. The CDR3 runs to 14 residues. CDR3 nucleotides: TGCGCCAGCAGCAGAACCCGGGAGAACACTGAAGCTTTCTTT. As protein: CASSRTRENTEAFF.

The chain employs TRBV6-6 and TRBJ2-2; 7 positions match TRBD2. The junction had 14 bases not matched to a gene; V was cut back by 8 bases and J by 5 bases. The CDR3 length is 16 residues. Germline assignment: CDR1 MNHNY and CDR2 SVGAGI (reference sequence). CDR3 DNA sequence: TGTGCCAGCCAGTCGGGTGGGAGGGCCCGAACCGGGGAGCTGTTTTTT. It specifies CASQSGGRARTGELFF.

J is TRBJ1-1 and V is TRBV2; TRBD1 matches 7 bases. V lost 5 bases, J lost 3 bases, and 3 bases stayed unmatched. Germline V gene sequence: CDR1 SNHLY, CDR2 FYNNEI. The CDR3 is 13 amino acids. The CDR3 spells CASSPGGYTEAFF. Here the CDR3 DNA reads TGTGCCAGCAGTCCAGGGGGATACACTGAAGCTTTCTTT.

The chain couples TRBV6-5 to TRBJ2-1, with 7 nucleotides matching TRBD2. V shed 6 bases, J shed 3 bases, and the junction held 5 bases outside the gene matches. The CDR3 consists of 14 residues. The germline V gene encodes CDR1 MNHEY and CDR2 SVGAGI. CDR3 sequence reads: CASREGRVYNEQFF. CDR3 coding DNA: TGTGCCAGCAGGGAAGGGAGGGTCTACAATGAGCAGTTCTTC.

The chain has TRBV28 and TRBJ1-5; 7 positions match TRBD1. V lost 5 bases, J lost 7 bases, and 5 bases stayed unmatched. CDR3 length equals 13 residues. CDR1 is MDHEN and CDR2 is SYDVKM in the germline V gene. The CDR3: CASSRYRGQPQHF. For the CDR3, the DNA is TGTGCCAGCAGTCGATACAGGGGACAGCCCCAGCATTTT.

The chain couples TRBV11-2 to TRBJ1-1; 12 bases agree with TRBD1. V lost 4 bases and J lost 6; bases outside the gene matches: 3. Germline CDR1 reads SGHAT; CDR2 reads FQNNGV. The CDR3 extends over 14 amino acids. The chain's CDR3 is CASSSGQGAAEAFF. The CDR3 nucleotides read TGTGCCAGCAGCTCGGGACAGGGGGCCGCTGAAGCTTTCTTT.

The CDR3 loop reads CASRGGAEAFF. The CDR3 DNA is TGTGCCAGCAGGGGGGGAGCTGAAGCTTTCTTT. J is TRBJ1-1 and V is TRBV7-9; perhaps TRBD1 as D (5 bases). In germline, CDR1 is SEHNR, CDR2 FQNEAQ (reference sequence). V was trimmed by 6 bases and J by 6 bases, leaving 8 bases between them. The CDR3 spans 11 residues.